These 32 T cell receptor beta chains were all obtained from the same sample, sequenced in a study of cytomegalovirus exposure and HLA in healthy donors. The study ran its PCR with 60 Vbeta and 13 Jbeta primers. Produced via immunoSEQ multiplex PCR; TCRdb's table is partial and in-frame only. The top ten clones hold more than 1.5% of a sample with fewer than 250,000 clones, 70% to 80% of them seen once. Sequenced input: PBMCs. The receptors were gathered from a woman aged 45-59 years in good health and CMV-seronegative.

This chain connects TRBV28 to TRBJ1-4, with 10 bases identical to TRBD1. This CDR3 region has 15 residues. CDR1 is MDHEN and CDR2 is SYDVKM in the germline V gene. V dropped 4 bases and J dropped 8; count of bases not matched to a gene: 7. The CDR3 sequence is CASSSSGQGKEKLFF. CDR3 bases: TGTGCCAGCAGTTCCTCGGGACAGGGGAAGGAAAAACTGTTTTTT.

This clone was picked up one time. CDR3 sequence reads: CASSATAGTASYEQYF. Here the CDR3 DNA reads TGTGCCAGTAGTGCTACCGCCGGGACAGCCTCTTACGAGCAGTACTTC. The chain links TRBV19 to TRBJ2-7; 7 nucleotides match TRBD1. The CDR3 contains 16 residues. The junction had 14 bases not matched to a gene; V was cut back by 5 bases and J by 4 bases. The germline CDR1 and CDR2 sequences are LNHDA and SQIVND (reference sequence).

The V gene is TRBV5-6, the J gene TRBJ2-7; 14 nucleotides match TRBD2. Germline V CDR1 and CDR2: SGHDT, YYEEEE. This CDR3 contains 18 residues. The J segment lost 5 bases and the V segment lost 4 bases, leaving 14 bases of the junction unmatched. CDR3 nucleotide sequence: TGTGCCAGCAGCCAGTTCACCGGGACTAGCGGGAGTTACCACGAGCAGTACTTC. Amino acids: CASSQFTGTSGSYHEQYF. Based on the CDR3 plus reference TRBV5-6 and TRBJ2-7, the full variable domain is DAGVTQSPTHLIKTRGQQVTLRCSPKSGHDTVSWYQQALGQGPQFIFQYYEEEERQRGNFPDRFSGHQFPNYSSELNVNALLLGDSALYLCASSQFTGTSGSYHEQYFGPGTRLTVT.

The CDR3 sequence is CASSLRSGTDTQYF. CDR3 DNA: TGCGCCAGCAGCCTCCGGAGCGGTACAGATACGCAGTATTTT. The chain uses TRBV5-1 and TRBJ2-3, with TRBD2 as a possible D gene (5 bases). This CDR3 comprises 14 residues. The germline V gene has CDR1 SGHRS and CDR2 YFSETQ. The V end was cut by 4 bases, the J end by 3 bases, with 12 bases between.

V usage is TRBV4-1 and J usage is TRBJ2-7; 8 nucleotides agree with TRBD2. Germline V gene sequence: CDR1 MGHRA, CDR2 YSYEKL. The CDR3 sequence is 16 residues long. The junction had 11 bases not matched to a gene; V was cut back by 1 base and J by 6 bases. CDR3 in DNA: TGCGCCAGCAGCCAAGTGGGAAAGACAAGCGGGGGCGAGCAGTACTTC. Its protein is CASSQVGKTSGGEQYF.

CDR3 sequence reads: CATSPTGTYQPQHF. CDR3 DNA sequence: TGTGCCACCAGCCCTACAGGGACCTATCAGCCCCAGCATTTT. The V call is TRBV15, the J call TRBJ1-5, with D perhaps TRBD1 (6 bases). The CDR3 covers 14 residues. V lost 5 bases and J lost 5, with 13 bases in between. Per the germline V gene, CDR1 is LNHNV and CDR2 is YYDKDF (reference sequence).

The chain uses TRBV27 and TRBJ2-7, with TRBD1 matching over 11 bases. After removal of 6 bases from V and 2 bases from J, the junction contained 9 bases not matched to a gene. This CDR3 is built from 16 residues. Per germline, CDR1 MNHEY and CDR2 SMNVEV (reference sequence). The CDR3: CASRVQWDRGTYEQYF. The CDR3 region has the DNA TGTGCCAGCAGGGTGCAGTGGGACAGGGGGACCTACGAGCAGTACTTC.

This clone was recorded a few times. This chain connects TRBV7-9 to TRBJ2-3; 11 bases match TRBD2. There are 15 residues in the CDR3. Germline V gives CDR1 SEHNR, CDR2 FQNEAQ (reference sequence). The J segment lost 6 bases and the V segment lost 5 bases, leaving 7 bases of the junction unmatched. The CDR3 loop reads CASSQGTSGGDTQYF. The CDR3 DNA reads as TGTGCCAGCAGCCAAGGGACTAGCGGAGGGGATACGCAGTATTTT.

This clone was recorded a few times. The V gene is TRBV4-3, the J gene TRBJ1-5; possibly TRBD1 for D (6 bases). Trimming removed 0 bases from V and 11 bases from J, with 17 bases in between. This CDR3 is built from 15 residues. The germline CDR1 and CDR2 sequences are LGHNA and YSLEER. The CDR3 DNA reads TGCGCCAGCAGCCAAGATGTGGGGGGGCTAAGGGCCCAGCATTTT. Protein: CASSQDVGGLRAQHF.

The J gene is TRBJ2-1, the V gene TRBV7-9; TRBD2 matches at 8 bases. V was pared by 3 bases and J by 9 bases, with 10 bases of the junction left unmatched. The CDR3 is 15 amino acids. Germline CDR1 and CDR2: SEHNR and FQNEAQ (reference sequence). The CDR3 loop is CASSLSRAGAAEQFF. The CDR3 DNA follows: TGTGCCAGCAGCTTGTCTCGAGCGGGAGCAGCTGAGCAGTTCTTC.

The chain couples TRBV5-4 to TRBJ2-1; 11 bases agree with TRBD2. The trim removed 4 bases at V and 0 bases at J, leaving 9 bases unmatched. CDR1 is SGHNT, CDR2 YYREEE, per germline (reference sequence). The CDR3 extends over 18 amino acids. In DNA form, the CDR3 reads TGTGCCAGCAGCCCTGGGGGACTAGCGGCCTTCTCCTACAATGAGCAGTTCTTC. Translated: CASSPGGLAAFSYNEQFF.

This chain joins TRBV15 and TRBJ1-1, with a weak D call TRBD1 (5 bases). CDR3 length: 17 amino acids. Germline assignment: CDR1 LNHNV and CDR2 YYDKDF (reference sequence). V was clipped by 1 base and J by 4 bases, with 19 bases between them. This CDR3 reads CATSRGGPGWGGTEAFF. DNA for the CDR3: TGTGCCACCAGCAGAGGGGGCCCCGGATGGGGGGGCACTGAAGCTTTCTTT. The full variable domain, in which reference TRBV15 and TRBJ1-1 provide the parts outside the CDR3, is DAMVIQNPRYQVTQFGKPVTLSCSQTLNHNVMYWYQQKSSQAPKLLFHYYDKDFNNEADTPDNFQSRRPNTSFCFLDIRSPGLGDTAMYLCATSRGGPGWGGTEAFFGQGTRLTVV.

The rearrangement links TRBV9 to TRBJ2-1; 9 positions match TRBD2. V trimming: 0 bases; J trimming: 9 bases; junction bases outside the gene matches: 10. CDR1 and CDR2 (germline): SGDLS, YYNGEE. CDR3 length equals 16 residues. The CDR3 loop is CASSVALQREDGEQFF. The CDR3 coding sequence is TGTGCCAGCAGCGTAGCGTTACAGCGGGAGGACGGTGAGCAGTTCTTC. Full variable domain (missing parts from reference TRBV9 and TRBJ2-1): DSGVTQTPKHLITATGQRVTLRCSPRSGDLSVYWYQQSLDQGLQFLIQYYNGEERAKGNILERFSAQQFPDLHSELNLSSLELGDSALYFCASSVALQREDGEQFFGPGTRLTVL.

This sequence joins TRBV5-4 and TRBJ1-1; possibly TRBD1 for D (5 bases). Germline V CDR1 and CDR2: SGHNT, YYREEE (reference sequence). The CDR3 is made up of 15 amino acids. V dropped 6 bases and J dropped 4 bases, with 19 bases sitting between them. The CDR3 DNA sequence: TGTGCCAGCAACTCGCCGGGGGGTTGGGGCACTGAAGCTTTCTTT. It codes for CASNSPGGWGTEAFF.

This sequence joins TRBV4-3 and TRBJ1-4, with TRBD1 matching 7 bases. The CDR3 length is 15 residues. The germline gives CDR1 LGHNA, CDR2 YSLEER. The ends lost 0 bases at V and 7 bases at J; junction bases unmatched: 5. The CDR3 here is CASSQEGRGSEKLFF. CDR3 in DNA: TGCGCCAGCAGCCAAGAGGGCAGGGGGAGTGAAAAACTGTTTTTT.

V gene TRBV4-1 combines with J gene TRBJ2-1, with 7 bases that match TRBD2. V dropped 0 bases and J dropped 2; count of bases not matched to a gene: 10. Germline V gene lookup returns CDR1 MGHRA and CDR2 YSYEKL. This CDR3 has 18 residues. Here the CDR3 reads CASSQDRQAGFPYNEQFF. The CDR3 DNA follows: TGCGCCAGCAGCCAAGATCGGCAAGCGGGGTTCCCCTACAATGAGCAGTTCTTC.

The chain uses TRBV5-6 and TRBJ1-4; 7 bases are shared with TRBD1. Germline V gene data show CDR1 as SGHDT and CDR2 as YYEEEE. The CDR3 covers 16 residues. V lost 4 bases and J lost 0; bases outside the gene matches: 6. Here the CDR3 reads CASSKGQTATNEKLFF. The DNA for the CDR3 is TGTGCCAGCAGCAAGGGACAGACTGCAACTAATGAAAAACTGTTTTTT.

The CDR3 coding sequence is TGTGCCAGCAGTTTACGGCAGGGATTCCCCTACGAGCAGTACTTC. It is translated as CASSLRQGFPYEQYF. The chain couples TRBV27 to TRBJ2-5; D perhaps matches TRBD1 (5 bases). The DNA end is a closer match to TRBJ2-7, so the J assignment may be wrong. Germline CDR1 MNHEY, CDR2 SMNVEV (reference sequence). This CDR3 comprises 15 residues.

Regarding this clone: The junction and the germline gene differ at one end; a read error may be behind it. The chain is built from TRBV7-7 and TRBJ2-5; perhaps TRBD1 as D (6 bases). The length of the CDR3 is 13 residues. The germline gives CDR1 SSHAT, CDR2 FNYEAQ (reference sequence). CDR3 loop: CASSSTGKETQYF. The CDR3 bases are TGTGCTAGCAGTTCCACAGGGAAAGAGACCCAGTACTTC.

CDR3 sequence (DNA): TGTGCCAGCAGTTTATGGGTAGCGGGAGATTTGATCGAGCAGTACTTC. Translated: CASSLWVAGDLIEQYF. The genes are TRBV28 and TRBJ2-5; 9 bases align to TRBD2. TRBJ2-7 explains the end of the DNA better; the J call may be wrong. CDR1 is MDHEN and CDR2 is SYDVKM in the germline V gene. CDR3 size: 16 residues.

The chain joins TRBV6-6 to TRBJ2-7; 9 positions match TRBD1. Germline V gives CDR1 MNHNY, CDR2 SVGAGI (reference sequence). Germline trimming cut 5 bases from V and 5 bases from J; bases unmatched to any gene: 4. The CDR3 has 13 residues. CDR3 sequence: CASSHGTGHEQYF. The CDR3 nucleotides read TGTGCCAGCAGTCACGGGACAGGGCACGAGCAGTACTTC.

This clone came up a few times. The genes are TRBV5-1 and TRBJ1-1; D ambiguous. The germline gives CDR1 SGHRS, CDR2 YFSETQ. The CDR3 is 15 amino acids. Trimming took 2 bases from V and 0 from J, leaving 11 bases between them. CDR3 nucleotide sequence: TGCGCCAGCAGCTTTGGGAGACCGATGAACACTGAAGCTTTCTTT. Translating gives CASSFGRPMNTEAFF.

This clone was seen once. This chain links TRBV10-3 with TRBJ1-2, with 10 nucleotides matching TRBD1. Germline V CDR1 and CDR2: ENHRY, SYGVKD. The CDR3 contains 15 residues. The V segment lost 4 bases and the J segment 4 bases; nucleotides outside the gene matches: 6. CDR3 sequence reads: CAISGQGAYAYGYTF. CDR3 DNA: TGTGCCATCAGTGGACAGGGGGCGTATGCCTATGGCTACACCTTC.

This clone came up a few times. This sequence joins TRBV28 and TRBJ2-3, with 10 bases aligning to TRBD1. This CDR3 has 18 amino acids. Germline lookup yields CDR1 MDHEN and CDR2 SYDVKM. The trim removed 5 bases at V and 6 bases at J, leaving 17 bases unmatched. The CDR3 coding sequence is TGTGCCAGCAGTCCAACCGACAAAGACAGGGGGCTGAGGGATACGCAGTATTTT. Its translation is CASSPTDKDRGLRDTQYF. Looking up the rest from reference TRBV28 and TRBJ2-3 gives the full variable domain: DVKVTQSSRYLVKRTGEKVFLECVQDMDHENMFWYRQDPGLGLRLIYFSYDVKMKEKGDIPEGYSVSREKKERFSLILESASTNQTSMYLCASSPTDKDRGLRDTQYFGPGTRLTVL.

V is TRBV10-3 and J is TRBJ1-4; TRBD1 matches 11 bases. The CDR3 is made up of 15 amino acids. With V trimmed by 6 bases and J by 4 bases, 4 bases remained unmatched. The germline V gene has CDR1 ENHRY and CDR2 SYGVKD. CDR3 nucleotides: TGTGCCATCAGACCCGGGACAGGGGGTAATGAAAAACTGTTTTTT. Amino acids: CAIRPGTGGNEKLFF.

The genes are TRBV7-2 and TRBJ1-2, with a tentative D call TRBD1 (5 bases). V lost 2 bases, J lost 7 bases, and 5 bases lay in between. The germline CDR1 and CDR2 sequences are SGHTA and FQGNSA. This CDR3 has 11 amino acids. For the CDR3, the DNA is TGTGCCAGCAGCTTAAGGGGTGGCTACACCTTC. Residues: CASSLRGGYTF.

The chain has TRBV19 and TRBJ2-7; 11 bases are shared with TRBD1. This CDR3 has 17 amino acids. Per germline, CDR1 LNHDA and CDR2 SQIVND (reference sequence). V was clipped by 3 bases and J by 6 bases; unmatched bases: 13. The CDR3 protein is CASSMAIGQGASGEQYF. The CDR3 coding sequence is TGTGCCAGTAGTATGGCGATTGGACAGGGGGCCTCTGGCGAGCAGTACTTC.

The chain carries TRBV19 and TRBJ1-2; TRBD1 matches at 9 bases. V dropped 10 bases and J dropped 4; count of bases not matched to a gene: 13. The CDR3 sequence is 15 residues long. Germline V lookup: CDR1 LNHDA, CDR2 SQIVND (reference sequence). The CDR3: CATEPGTGFSYGYTF. DNA of the CDR3: TGTGCCACCGAGCCCGGGACAGGGTTTTCCTATGGCTACACCTTC.

The V gene is TRBV5-4, the J gene TRBJ2-5; 8 nucleotides match TRBD2. V was clipped by 3 bases and J by 1 base; unmatched bases: 8. Germline values: CDR1 SGHNT, CDR2 YYREEE (reference sequence). The CDR3 runs 16 residues. CDR3 in amino acids: CASSWGGSGSQETQYF. The CDR3 nucleotides are TGTGCCAGCAGCTGGGGGGGGAGCGGGAGCCAAGAGACCCAGTACTTC.

The rearrangement uses TRBV4-1 and TRBJ1-5; D is unresolved. Deletions cut 0 bases from V and 0 bases from J, with 12 bases between. Germline V CDR1 and CDR2: MGHRA, YSYEKL. The CDR3 loop spans 17 amino acids. CDR3 coding DNA: TGCGCCAGCAGCCAAGATCGGGAGGGCTATAGCAATCAGCCCCAGCATTTT. Translation: CASSQDREGYSNQPQHF.

This clone has a handful of counts. The chain carries TRBV10-1 and TRBJ2-2, with D perhaps TRBD2 (5 bases). The CDR3 has 15 amino acids. The germline V gene encodes CDR1 WNHNN and CDR2 SYGVQD (reference sequence). The ends were cut back, 1 base at V and 2 bases at J, with 8 bases in the middle. The CDR3 sequence is CASSELTTNTGELFF. CDR3 sequence (DNA): TGCGCCAGCAGTGAGTTGACTACAAACACCGGGGAGCTGTTTTTT.

This chain uses TRBV6-1 with TRBJ1-3; no clear D gene. V was pared by 8 bases and J by 2 bases, with 16 bases between. Germline CDR1 is MNHNS and CDR2 is SASEGT. CDR3 length: 15 residues. CDR3 sequence reads: CASSPRQPPGNTIYF. CDR3 sequence (DNA): TGTGCCAGCTCTCCCAGGCAGCCCCCTGGAAACACCATATATTTT.